The 7 T cell receptor beta chains below come from one sample, sequenced in a study of blood T cell repertoires in COVID-19 (dated by TCRdb to 2020 to 2021). The protocol used for the library was the immunoSEQ multiplex PCR assay. TCRdb limited this immuneACCESS table to in-frame rearrangements with V and J called. A share of clones is missing; checked studies link under half to unresolved V genes, and the rest is unexplained. Present in this sample are 390,000 or so clones, around 89% of which were seen just once. 6.5% to 7% of the sample rests with the top ten. The sequencing input was peripheral blood. These receptors came from a man aged 18-30 years with active or convalescent COVID-19.

As to this clone: Other nucleotide sequences in the sample specify the same CDR3. The V call is TRBV7-9, the J call TRBJ1-6; TRBD1 agrees at 8 bases. The CDR3 is made up of 16 amino acids. The germline gives CDR1 SEHNR, CDR2 FQNEAQ (reference sequence). J lost 4 bases, V lost 5 bases, and 7 bases had no gene match. CDR3 in DNA: TGTGCCAGCAGCCAAGGACAGGGATTTTATAATTCACCCCTCCACTTT. Translated: CASSQGQGFYNSPLHF.

The chain combines TRBV28 with TRBJ1-5; the D is unclear. The CDR3 is 14 residues long. The germline gives CDR1 MDHEN, CDR2 SYDVKM. V shed 5 bases and J shed 7 bases, with 15 bases lying between them. CDR3 sequence: CASSPGSPGQPQHF. The CDR3 bases are TGTGCCAGCAGTCCGGGGAGTCCTGGGCAGCCCCAGCATTTT.

The chain carries TRBV4-3 and TRBJ2-1; D uncertain. This CDR3 contains 15 residues. CDR1 LGHNA and CDR2 YSLEER come from the germline V gene. The V end was cut by 0 bases, the J end by 0 bases, with 6 bases between. Here the CDR3 DNA reads TGCGCCAGCAGCCAAGAAGGAGACTCCTACAATGAGCAGTTCTTC. Translation gives CASSQEGDSYNEQFF.

V is TRBV4-3 and J is TRBJ2-7, with 7 bases lining up with TRBD1. Germline trimming cut 1 base from V and 1 base from J; bases unmatched to any gene: 4. From germline, CDR1 is LGHNA and CDR2 YSLEER. There are 15 residues in the CDR3. The CDR3, as DNA: TGCGCCAGCAGCCAAGGGCAGGGGGATTCCTACGAGCAGTACTTC. Its translation: CASSQGQGDSYEQYF.

The chain joins TRBV28 to TRBJ2-3, with 12 bases identical to TRBD2. This CDR3 is 18 amino acids long. Germline trimming cut 6 bases from V and 5 bases from J; bases unmatched to any gene: 15. Per germline, CDR1 MDHEN and CDR2 SYDVKM. The CDR3 DNA reads TGTGCCAGCAGGGAAGGGGGAAGGACTAGCGGGATTAAAGATACGCAGTATTTT. Translation: CASREGGRTSGIKDTQYF.

The rearrangement uses TRBV7-2 and TRBJ1-4; 9 bases line up with TRBD1. The CDR3 extends over 15 amino acids. Germline V CDR1 and CDR2: SGHTA, FQGNSA. V shed 4 bases, J shed 0 bases, and the junction held 0 bases outside the gene matches. The CDR3 protein is CASSWTGATNEKLFF. CDR3 nucleotides: TGTGCCAGCAGCTGGACAGGGGCAACTAATGAAAAACTGTTTTTT.

This chain uses TRBV20-1 with TRBJ1-2; no firm D call. CDR3 length equals 13 residues. Germline-derived CDR1 and CDR2 are DFQATT and SNEGSKA (reference sequence). Trimming shortened V by 3 bases and J by 1 base, and 9 bases separated the two germline ends. The chain's CDR3 is CSASRRGNYGYTF. Written as DNA, the CDR3 is TGCAGTGCTAGTAGGAGAGGTAACTATGGCTACACCTTC.